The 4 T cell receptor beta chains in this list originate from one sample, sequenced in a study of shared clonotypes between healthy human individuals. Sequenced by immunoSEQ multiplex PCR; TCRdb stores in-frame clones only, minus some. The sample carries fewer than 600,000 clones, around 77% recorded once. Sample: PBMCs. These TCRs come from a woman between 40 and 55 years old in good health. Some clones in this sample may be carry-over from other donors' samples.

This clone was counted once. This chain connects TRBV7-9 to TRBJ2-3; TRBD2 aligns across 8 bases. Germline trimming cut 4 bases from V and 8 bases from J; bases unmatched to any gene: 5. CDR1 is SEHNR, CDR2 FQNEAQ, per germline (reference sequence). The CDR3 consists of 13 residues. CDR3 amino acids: CASSSGLDGTQYF. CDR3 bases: TGTGCCAGCAGCTCGGGACTAGATGGTACGCAGTATTTT.

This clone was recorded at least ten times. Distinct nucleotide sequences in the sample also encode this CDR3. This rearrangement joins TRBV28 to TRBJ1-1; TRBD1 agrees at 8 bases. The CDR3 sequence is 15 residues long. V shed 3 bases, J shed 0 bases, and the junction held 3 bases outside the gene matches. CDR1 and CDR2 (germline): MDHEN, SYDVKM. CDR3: CASSFRTGLNTEAFF. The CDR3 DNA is TGTGCCAGCAGTTTCAGGACAGGGTTGAACACTGAAGCTTTCTTT.

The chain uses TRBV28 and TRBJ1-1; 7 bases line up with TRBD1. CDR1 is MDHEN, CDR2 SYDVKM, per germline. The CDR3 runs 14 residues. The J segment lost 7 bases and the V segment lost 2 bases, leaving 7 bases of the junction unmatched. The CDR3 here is CASSLGQDYLEAFF. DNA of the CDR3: TGTGCCAGCAGTTTAGGACAGGATTACCTTGAAGCTTTCTTT.

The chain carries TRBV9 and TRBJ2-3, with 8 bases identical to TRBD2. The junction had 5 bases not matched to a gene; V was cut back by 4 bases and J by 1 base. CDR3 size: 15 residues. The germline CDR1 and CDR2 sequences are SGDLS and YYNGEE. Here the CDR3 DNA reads TGTGCCAGCAGCCCCTTGACTAGCGGCACAGATACGCAGTATTTT. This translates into CASSPLTSGTDTQYF. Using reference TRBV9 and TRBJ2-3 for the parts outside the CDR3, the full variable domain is DSGVTQTPKHLITATGQRVTLRCSPRSGDLSVYWYQQSLDQGLQFLIQYYNGEERAKGNILERFSAQQFPDLHSELNLSSLELGDSALYFCASSPLTSGTDTQYFGPGTRLTVL.